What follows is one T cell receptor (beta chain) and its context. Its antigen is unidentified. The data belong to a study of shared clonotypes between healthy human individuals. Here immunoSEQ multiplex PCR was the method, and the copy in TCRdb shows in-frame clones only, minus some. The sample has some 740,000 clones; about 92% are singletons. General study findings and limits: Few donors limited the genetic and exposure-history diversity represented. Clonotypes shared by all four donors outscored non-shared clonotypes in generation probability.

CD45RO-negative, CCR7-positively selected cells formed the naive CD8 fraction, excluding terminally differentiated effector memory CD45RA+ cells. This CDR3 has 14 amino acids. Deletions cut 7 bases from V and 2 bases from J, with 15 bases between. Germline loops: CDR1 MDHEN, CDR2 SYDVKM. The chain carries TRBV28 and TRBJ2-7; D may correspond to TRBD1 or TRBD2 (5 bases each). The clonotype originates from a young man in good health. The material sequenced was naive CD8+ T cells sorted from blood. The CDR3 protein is CASNLRGVAYEQYF. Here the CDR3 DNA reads TGTGCCAGCAACCTAAGGGGAGTTGCCTACGAGCAGTACTTC.